The text below deals with one TCR beta chain. The sample comes from a study of shared clonotypes between healthy human individuals. The method was immunoSEQ multiplex PCR; TCRdb's version includes in-frame clones alone and lacks a portion of them. The table records 900,000 to 1,200,000 clones, around 82% of them present only once. Trimming took 0 bases from V and 4 from J, leaving 12 bases between them. Germline CDR1 SGHDN, CDR2 FVKESK. The length of the CDR3 is 15 residues. What was sequenced was memory CD4+ T cells from PBMCs. Subset meaning: CD45RA-negative fraction. The source is a man between 18 and 35 years old in good health. Some clones in this sample may be carry-over from other donors' samples. The chain couples TRBV14 to TRBJ1-2; a weak D match, TRBD1 (6 bases). CDR3 region: CASSQDTRGLYGYTF. In DNA form, the CDR3 reads TGTGCCAGCAGCCAAGACACCAGGGGCCTCTATGGCTACACCTTC.